The rows below give T cell receptor beta chains drawn from one sample of a study of T cell responses to AZD1222 COVID-19 vaccine. This table comes from immunoSEQ multiplex PCR, and its TCRdb copy is limited to in-frame clones, with some not included. Here the sample spans about 120,000 clones, approximately 92% being singletons. The sequenced sample was peripheral blood, obtained on day 0 of AZD1222 vaccination. The receptors originated from an adult in good health. CDR3s include the opening cysteine and the closing phenylalanine or tryptophan. D genes are given only for firm matches. The size entry is marked missing in some rows and otherwise reads once, few, many or a size class.

J gene: TRBJ2-7
V gene: TRBV7-8
D gene: TRBD2
clone size: once
CDR3 protein: CASSLDVAGAPYEQYF
CDR3 DNA: TGTGCCAGCAGCTTAGATGTTGCGGGAGCCCCCTACGAGCAGTACTTC

J gene: TRBJ2-4
V gene: TRBV28
D gene: TRBD2
clone size: -
CDR3 protein: CASSLFLSGRAKNIQYF
CDR3 DNA: TGTGCCAGCAGTTTATTTCTTAGCGGGAGAGCCAAAAACATTCAGTACTTC

J gene: TRBJ2-3
V gene: TRBV28
D gene: -
clone size: -
CDR3 protein: CASSLTRDTQYF
CDR3 DNA: TGTGCCAGCAGTTTAACTCGAGATACGCAGTATTTT

J gene: TRBJ1-2
V gene: TRBV4-1
D gene: -
clone size: once
CDR3 protein: CASSQDHKALLYGYTF
CDR3 DNA: TGCGCCAGCAGCCAAGATCATAAAGCCTTACTCTATGGCTACACCTTC

J gene: TRBJ1-2
V gene: TRBV6-4
D gene: -
clone size: -
CDR3 protein: CASSDSGASRGSGYTF
CDR3 DNA: TGTGCCAGCAGTGACTCGGGGGCGTCGCGTGGTTCTGGCTACACCTTC

J gene: TRBJ1-4
V gene: TRBV6-6
D gene: -
clone size: -
CDR3 protein: CASSNDVGSNEKLFF
CDR3 DNA: TGTGCCAGCAGTAACGACGTGGGATCTAATGAAAAACTGTTTTTT

J gene: TRBJ2-3
V gene: TRBV12-1
D gene: -
clone size: -
CDR3 protein: CASSPIRGGSTDTQYF
CDR3 DNA: TGTGCCAGCAGCCCCATACGCGGGGGTAGCACAGATACGCAGTATTTT

J gene: TRBJ2-2
V gene: TRBV23-1
D gene: -
clone size: -
CDR3 protein: CASSPTREPGRAGELFF
CDR3 DNA: TGCGCCAGCAGCCCAACGAGGGAGCCAGGTCGGGCCGGGGAGCTGTTTTTT

J gene: TRBJ2-1
V gene: TRBV4-3
D gene: -
clone size: -
CDR3 protein: CASSSWGTPYNEQFF
CDR3 DNA: TGCGCCAGCAGCAGCTGGGGTACGCCCTACAATGAGCAGTTCTTC

J gene: TRBJ1-6
V gene: TRBV28
D gene: TRBD1
clone size: -
CDR3 protein: CASSGNRQGGYNSPLHF
CDR3 DNA: TGTGCCAGCAGTGGCAACCGACAGGGAGGCTATAATTCACCCCTCCACTTT

J gene: TRBJ1-6
V gene: TRBV5-5
D gene: -
clone size: -
CDR3 protein: CASSPRWGVNSPLHF
CDR3 DNA: TGTGCCAGCAGCCCTAGGTGGGGAGTTAATTCACCCCTCCACTTT

J gene: TRBJ2-3
V gene: TRBV5-4
D gene: -
clone size: -
CDR3 protein: CASSFRAVTDTQYF
CDR3 DNA: TGTGCCAGCAGCTTTAGGGCGGTTACAGATACGCAGTATTTT

J gene: TRBJ2-2
V gene: TRBV12-3/TRBV12-4
D gene: -
clone size: -
CDR3 protein: CASSVETGELFF
CDR3 DNA: TGTGCCAGCAGTGTGGAAACCGGGGAGCTGTTTTTT

J gene: TRBJ1-4
V gene: TRBV3-1/TRBV3-2
D gene: TRBD1
clone size: -
CDR3 protein: CASSQTWTGNFATNEKLFF
CDR3 DNA: TGTGCCAGCAGCCAAACCTGGACAGGGAACTTCGCAACTAATGAAAAACTGTTTTTT

J gene: TRBJ2-3
V gene: TRBV27
D gene: -
clone size: -
CDR3 protein: CASSYQGDTDTQYF
CDR3 DNA: TGTGCCAGCAGCTACCAGGGTGACACAGATACGCAGTATTTT

J gene: TRBJ1-1
V gene: TRBV6-4
D gene: -
clone size: -
CDR3 protein: CASSARGNTEAFF
CDR3 DNA: TGTGCCAGCAGTGCAAGGGGGAACACTGAAGCTTTCTTT